The rows below give T cell receptor beta chains drawn from one sample of a study of beta chain features in type 1 diabetes. Here immunoSEQ multiplex PCR was the method, and the copy in TCRdb shows in-frame clones only, minus some. This sample yields approximately 170,000 clones, of which about 7.8% are seen a single time; about 0.9% belongs to the top ten. The sequenced material came from central memory CD4+ T cells from blood. The receptors shown here come from a woman aged 40 to 49 with type 1 diabetes. CDR3s include the opening cysteine and the closing phenylalanine or tryptophan. The order of the fields is clone size, V gene, J gene, D gene, CDR3 DNA, CDR3 protein. The D gene is left open where the match is weak. Part of the rows lack a size; the others show once, few, many or a class for expanded clones.

size: .; V: TRBV7-2; J: TRBJ2-5; D: TRBD2; DNA: TGTGCCAGCAGCTCCCGGACTAGTCAAGAGACCCAGTACTTC; CDR3: CASSSRTSQETQYF
size: .; V: TRBV6-4; J: TRBJ2-2; D: .; DNA: TGTGCCAGCACCCCCCGGGTGGCGAGGTCCCGAGGGGAGCTGTTTTTT; CDR3: CASTPRVARSRGELFF
size: once; V: TRBV7-7; J: TRBJ1-5; D: TRBD1; DNA: TGTGCCAGCAGCATGAACAGGGGGCGATCTCAGCCCCAGCATTTT; CDR3: CASSMNRGRSQPQHF
size: .; V: TRBV11-2; J: TRBJ1-5; D: .; DNA: TGTGCCAGCAGCTTAAATGTGTATAGCAATCAGCCCCAGCATTTT; CDR3: CASSLNVYSNQPQHF
size: .; V: TRBV7-2; J: TRBJ1-1; D: TRBD1; DNA: TGTGCCAGCAGCCCGGACAGGGGGCCTCTCGAAGCTTTCTTT; CDR3: CASSPDRGPLEAFF
size: few; V: TRBV28; J: TRBJ2-7; D: TRBD2; DNA: TGTGCCAGCAGTGAAGCGGGACGTTCCTACGAGCAGTACTTC; CDR3: CASSEAGRSYEQYF
size: few; V: TRBV5-1; J: TRBJ2-7; D: .; DNA: TGCGCCAGCAGCCGAGACAAATACGAGCAGTACTTC; CDR3: CASSRDKYEQYF
size: .; V: TRBV5-1; J: TRBJ2-3; D: TRBD1; DNA: TGCGCCAGCAGCTTTGGCAGGGGGCGAGATACGCAGTATTTT; CDR3: CASSFGRGRDTQYF
size: many; V: TRBV6-4; J: TRBJ2-3; D: .; DNA: TGTGCCAGCAGTGACCTACTAGCAGATACGCAGTATTTT; CDR3: CASSDLLADTQYF
size: few; V: TRBV30; J: TRBJ1-3; D: .; DNA: TGTGCCCTTGAAGGGGGATCTGGAAACACCATATATTTT; CDR3: CALEGGSGNTIYF
size: .; V: TRBV2; J: TRBJ1-1; D: .; DNA: TGTGCCAGCAGTTTGGAGAAGAACACTGAAGCTTTCTTT; CDR3: CASSLEKNTEAFF
size: .; V: TRBV19; J: TRBJ1-2; D: .; DNA: TGTGCCAGTACAAGTACGGACAGCAAGGGGAACTATGGCTACACCTTC; CDR3: CASTSTDSKGNYGYTF
size: .; V: TRBV5-1; J: TRBJ1-1; D: .; DNA: TGCGCCAGCAGCTCTGCCGGGACAAGGACTGAAGCTTTCTTT; CDR3: CASSSAGTRTEAFF
size: .; V: TRBV7-3; J: TRBJ2-1; D: .; DNA: TGTGCCAGCAGCTTATTCGACAATGAGCAGTTCTTC; CDR3: CASSLFDNEQFF
size: .; V: TRBV5-1; J: TRBJ1-1; D: TRBD1; DNA: TGCGCCTCCCAAAAAGGGTCCGGACAGGAGAACACTGAAGCTTTCTTT; CDR3: CASQKGSGQENTEAFF
size: few; V: TRBV19; J: TRBJ2-5; D: TRBD1; DNA: TGTGCCAGTAGTATAGGGGGACAGTCAGGGACCCAGTACTTC; CDR3: CASSIGGQSGTQYF
size: few; V: TRBV4-3; J: TRBJ2-7; D: .; DNA: TGCGCCAGCAGCCAAGTGGCGAGGGTTGGGTCCTACGAGCAGTACTTC; CDR3: CASSQVARVGSYEQYF
size: few; V: TRBV9; J: TRBJ1-6; D: TRBD1; DNA: TGTGCCAGCAGCGTGGGACAGACAAATTCACCCCTCCACTTT; CDR3: CASSVGQTNSPLHF
size: .; V: TRBV9; J: TRBJ1-2; D: TRBD1; DNA: TGTGCCAGCAGCGCGACAGGGGATAACTATGGCTACACCTTC; CDR3: CASSATGDNYGYTF
size: .; V: TRBV6-5; J: TRBJ2-5; D: TRBD2; DNA: TGTGCCAGCAGTTACCAGGGACTAGCGGGAAGGGACCAGTACTTC; CDR3: CASSYQGLAGRDQYF
size: .; V: TRBV28; J: TRBJ1-2; D: TRBD1; DNA: TGTGCCAGCAGAACATACATGGGACAGGCGGAGGGCTACACCTTC; CDR3: CASRTYMGQAEGYTF
size: few; V: TRBV30; J: TRBJ2-1; D: TRBD2; DNA: TGTGCCTGGAGTCCTCTCCTAGCGGGGTCCTACAATGAGCAGTTCTTC; CDR3: CAWSPLLAGSYNEQFF
size: few; V: TRBV7-2; J: TRBJ2-5; D: .; DNA: TGTGCCAGCAGCTTAGCTACAGGAAATAGTGAGACCCAGTACTTC; CDR3: CASSLATGNSETQYF
size: few; V: TRBV28; J: TRBJ2-7; D: .; DNA: TGTGCCAGCAGTCCGCGGAGTTCCTACGAGCAGTACTTC; CDR3: CASSPRSSYEQYF
size: .; V: TRBV15; J: TRBJ2-7; D: .; DNA: TGTGCCACCAGGAACAGGGCTGCCGACGAGCAGTACTTC; CDR3: CATRNRAADEQYF
size: .; V: TRBV6-6; J: TRBJ1-2; D: .; DNA: TGTGCCAGCAGTTACAATCCTGAGGCGTACTATGGCTACACCTTC; CDR3: CASSYNPEAYYGYTF
size: few; V: TRBV11-2; J: TRBJ1-1; D: TRBD1; DNA: TGTGCCAGCAGCACTACAGGGGGCTTGGCTGAAGCTTTCTTT; CDR3: CASSTTGGLAEAFF
size: .; V: TRBV11-1; J: TRBJ1-2; D: TRBD1; DNA: TGTGCCAGCAGCTCGATTGCCGGGACAGGGGCCGGCTACACCTTC; CDR3: CASSSIAGTGAGYTF
size: .; V: TRBV2; J: TRBJ2-7; D: .; DNA: TGTGCCAGCATGGGGCAGGTGAGCTCCTACGAGCAGTACTTC; CDR3: CASMGQVSSYEQYF
size: few; V: TRBV7-3; J: TRBJ2-1; D: TRBD2; DNA: TGTGCCAGCAGCTTAAGAGCGGGAGAGGGTGAGCAGTTCTTC; CDR3: CASSLRAGEGEQFF
size: .; V: TRBV4-2; J: TRBJ1-2; D: .; DNA: TGTGCCAGCAGCCAGAGGAGGGACCCCTACTATGGCTACACCTTC; CDR3: CASSQRRDPYYGYTF
size: few; V: TRBV6-1; J: TRBJ2-7; D: .; DNA: TGTGCCAGCAGAACGGGAGCGATCGGCGAGCAGTACTTC; CDR3: CASRTGAIGEQYF
size: few; V: TRBV7-2; J: TRBJ2-7; D: .; DNA: TGTGCCAGCAGCCCCCCCAGGGGCGGGGGAACCTACGAGCAGTACTTC; CDR3: CASSPPRGGGTYEQYF
size: few; V: TRBV5-1; J: TRBJ2-7; D: .; DNA: TGCGCCAGCAGCCCGGAAACGGGGAGGGAGCAGTACTTC; CDR3: CASSPETGREQYF
size: few; V: TRBV9; J: TRBJ2-3; D: TRBD1; DNA: TGTGCCAGCAGCCTGCGGACAGGGCTGGGCACAGATACGCAGTATTTT; CDR3: CASSLRTGLGTDTQYF
size: few; V: TRBV6-5; J: TRBJ1-5; D: .; DNA: TGTGCCAGCAGCCCCAACAGGGCAGGCAATCAGCCCCAGCATTTT; CDR3: CASSPNRAGNQPQHF
size: .; V: TRBV11-3; J: TRBJ2-3; D: TRBD2; DNA: TGTGCCAGCAGCTTAGATAGCGGGAGCACAGATACGCAGTATTTT; CDR3: CASSLDSGSTDTQYF
size: .; V: TRBV7-2; J: TRBJ2-2; D: .; DNA: TGTGCCAGCAGCTTAGCGGGGGGGCGCACCGGGGAGCTGTTTTTT; CDR3: CASSLAGGRTGELFF
size: few; V: TRBV18; J: TRBJ2-7; D: TRBD2; DNA: TGTGCCAGCTCCCCCGGGATAGCGGGAGAATACGAGCAGTACTTC; CDR3: CASSPGIAGEYEQYF
size: few; V: TRBV4-1; J: TRBJ1-2; D: .; DNA: TGCGCCAGCAGCCAAGAGGGCCTTACAGGGTGGGCCCGGGGTGGCTACACCTTC; CDR3: CASSQEGLTGWARGGYTF
size: few; V: TRBV18; J: TRBJ2-7; D: .; DNA: TGTGCCAGCTCACCAACAAGCGGGGAGCAGTACTTC; CDR3: CASSPTSGEQYF
size: .; V: TRBV29-1; J: TRBJ1-2; D: TRBD1; DNA: TGCAGCGTTCTACCCAGGGGGGACTATGGCTACACCTTC; CDR3: CSVLPRGDYGYTF
size: .; V: TRBV20-1; J: TRBJ2-1; D: .; DNA: TGCAGTGCTAGTAGGGGTAATGAGCAGTTCTTC; CDR3: CSASRGNEQFF
size: once; V: TRBV28; J: TRBJ2-4; D: .; DNA: TGTGCCAGCAGTTTCTCCACGCGTGTCAACATTCAGTACTTC; CDR3: CASSFSTRVNIQYF
size: .; V: TRBV25-1; J: TRBJ2-3; D: TRBD1; DNA: TGTGCCAGCACAGGGACAGTCGGTACAGATACGCAGTATTTT; CDR3: CASTGTVGTDTQYF
size: .; V: TRBV5-4; J: TRBJ1-6; D: .; DNA: TGTGCCAGCAGCTTGGACAGGGTAGGATCACCCCTCCACTTT; CDR3: CASSLDRVGSPLHF